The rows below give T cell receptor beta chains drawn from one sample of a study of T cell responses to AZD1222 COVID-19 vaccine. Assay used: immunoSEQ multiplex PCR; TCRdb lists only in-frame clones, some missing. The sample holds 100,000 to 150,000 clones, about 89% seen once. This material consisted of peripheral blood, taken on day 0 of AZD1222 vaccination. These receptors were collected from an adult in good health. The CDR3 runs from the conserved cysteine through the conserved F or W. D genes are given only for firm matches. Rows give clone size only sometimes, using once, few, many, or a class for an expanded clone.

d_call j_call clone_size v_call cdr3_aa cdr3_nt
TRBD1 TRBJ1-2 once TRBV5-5 CASSLRTGANYGYTF TGTGCCAGCAGCTTGCGGACAGGAGCTAACTATGGCTACACCTTC
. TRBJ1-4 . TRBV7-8 CASSTDTGTHEKLFF TGTGCCAGCAGTACGGATACCGGGACACATGAAAAACTGTTTTTT
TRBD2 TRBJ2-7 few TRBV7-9 CASSLDLAGVYEQYF TGTGCCAGCAGCTTAGATCTAGCGGGTGTCTACGAGCAGTACTTC
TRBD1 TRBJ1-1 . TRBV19 CASGGQGNTEAFF TGTGCCAGTGGCGGACAGGGGAACACTGAAGCTTTCTTT
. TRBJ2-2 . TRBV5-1 CASSLTRGVVQNTGELFF TGCGCCAGCAGCTTGACAAGGGGGGTAGTTCAGAACACCGGGGAGCTGTTTTTT
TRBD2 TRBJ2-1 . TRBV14 CASSRTSGSTYNEQFF TGTGCCAGCAGCCGGACTAGCGGGAGTACCTACAATGAGCAGTTCTTC
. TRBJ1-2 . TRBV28 CASSSDTYGYTF TGTGCCAGCAGTTCGGACACCTATGGCTACACCTTC
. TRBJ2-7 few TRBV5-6 CASSFRARYEQYF TGTGCCAGCAGCTTCCGGGCCCGCTACGAGCAGTACTTC
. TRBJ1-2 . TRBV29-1 CSVPDGYGYTF TGCAGCGTCCCGGACGGATATGGCTACACCTTC
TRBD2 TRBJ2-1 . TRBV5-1 CASSFSGGSYNEQFF TGCGCCAGCAGCTTTAGCGGGGGTAGCTACAATGAGCAGTTCTTC
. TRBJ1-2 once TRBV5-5 CASSLYGAEGYTF TGTGCCAGCAGCTTGTACGGTGCTGAAGGCTACACCTTC
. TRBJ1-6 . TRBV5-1 CASSSDSSSYNSPLHF TGCGCCAGCAGCTCCGACTCGAGCTCCTATAATTCACCCCTCCACTTT
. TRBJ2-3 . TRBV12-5 CASGLAADTQYF TGTGCTAGTGGTCTGGCGGCAGATACGCAGTATTTT
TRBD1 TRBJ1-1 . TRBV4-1 CASSQADRANTEAFF TGCGCCAGCAGCCAAGCAGACAGGGCGAACACTGAAGCTTTCTTT
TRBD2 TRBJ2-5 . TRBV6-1 CASSESPGGQETQYF TGTGCCAGCAGTGAATCGCCCGGGGGGCAAGAGACCCAGTACTTC
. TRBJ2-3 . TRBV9 CASSVVALTDTQYF TGTGCCAGCAGCGTGGTGGCCCTCACAGATACGCAGTATTTT
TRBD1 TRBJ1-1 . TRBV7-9 CASNSGGGEAEAFF TGTGCCAGCAACTCCGGAGGGGGCGAAGCTGAAGCTTTCTTT
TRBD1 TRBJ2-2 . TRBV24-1 CATSELDAATGIGTGELFF TGTGCCACCAGTGAATTGGATGCTGCGACAGGGATTGGCACCGGGGAGCTGTTTTTT
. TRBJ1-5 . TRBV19 CASTIGSPLDQPQHF TGTGCCAGTACCATAGGGTCCCCCCTCGATCAGCCCCAGCATTTT
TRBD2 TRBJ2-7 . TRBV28 CASSPGGVSSYEQYF TGTGCCAGCAGCCCTGGGGGGGTCAGCTCCTACGAGCAGTACTTC
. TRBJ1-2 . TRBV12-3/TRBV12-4 CASSPTALSGYTF TGTGCCAGCAGTCCCACCGCCCTTTCTGGCTACACCTTC
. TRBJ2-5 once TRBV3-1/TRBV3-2 CASSTSGRGGETQYF TGTGCCAGCAGCACGAGTGGGCGGGGCGGGGAGACCCAGTACTTC
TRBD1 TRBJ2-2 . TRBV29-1 CSVKQPGQGTGELFF TGCAGCGTCAAACAACCGGGACAGGGCACCGGGGAGCTGTTTTTT
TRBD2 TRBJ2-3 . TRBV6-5 CASTALAGEDTQYF TGTGCCAGCACCGCACTAGCGGGGGAAGATACGCAGTATTTT
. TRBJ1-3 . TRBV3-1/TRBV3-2 CASSPSKTGNTIYF TGTGCCAGCAGCCCCTCGAAGACTGGAAACACCATATATTTT
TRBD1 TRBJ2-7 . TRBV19 CASSMAHRQGNYEQYF TGTGCCAGTAGTATGGCTCACCGACAGGGGAACTACGAGCAGTACTTC
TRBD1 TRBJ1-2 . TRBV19 CASSMTGAIGYTF TGTGCCAGTAGTATGACAGGGGCGATTGGCTACACCTTC
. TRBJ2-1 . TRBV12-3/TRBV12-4 CASSFSRGEQFF TGTGCCAGCAGTTTCAGTCGGGGTGAGCAGTTCTTC
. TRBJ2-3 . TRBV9 CASSVGTDTQYF TGTGCCAGCAGCGTGGGGACAGATACGCAGTATTTT
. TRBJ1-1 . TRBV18 CASTDKLNTEAFF TGTGCCAGCACGGACAAATTGAACACTGAAGCTTTCTTT
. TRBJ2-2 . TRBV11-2 CASSLIALTGQENTGELFF TGTGCCAGCAGCTTAATAGCATTAACAGGGCAGGAGAACACCGGGGAGCTGTTTTTT
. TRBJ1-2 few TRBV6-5 CASSPIDYGYTF TGTGCCAGCAGCCCGATTGACTATGGCTACACCTTC
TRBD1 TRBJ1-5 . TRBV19 CASNIATGLDQPQHF TGTGCCAGTAATATAGCGACAGGGCTCGATCAGCCCCAGCATTTT
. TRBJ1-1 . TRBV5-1 CASSLAGGGQNTEAFF TGCGCCAGCAGCTTGGCGGGCGGTGGCCAGAACACTGAAGCTTTCTTT
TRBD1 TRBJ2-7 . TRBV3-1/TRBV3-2 CASSLLPGQGARGEQYF TGTGCCAGCAGCCTCCTCCCGGGACAGGGGGCGCGGGGTGAGCAGTACTTC
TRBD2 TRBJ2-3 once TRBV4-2 CASSQGPRGGGGDTQYF TGTGCCAGCAGCCAAGGACCTCGGGGGGGTGGTGGGGATACGCAGTATTTT
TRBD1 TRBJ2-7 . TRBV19 CASNPTGGSTTPHEQYF TGTGCCAGTAATCCGACAGGGGGCTCAACAACCCCCCACGAGCAGTACTTC
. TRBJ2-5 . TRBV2 CASGVESRAGTGTQYF TGTGCCAGCGGGGTGGAAAGCAGGGCCGGCACGGGGACCCAGTACTTC
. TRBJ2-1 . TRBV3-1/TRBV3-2 CASRLTTTSYNEQFF TGTGCCAGCAGACTGACGACTACTTCCTACAATGAGCAGTTCTTC
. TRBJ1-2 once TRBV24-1 CATSDSGDVAYGYTF TGTGCCACCAGTGATTCGGGGGACGTAGCCTATGGCTACACCTTC
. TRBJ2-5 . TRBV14 CASSHGPRGGPLEQTQYF TGTGCCAGCAGCCACGGCCCAAGGGGGGGCCCCCTCGAACAGACCCAGTACTTC
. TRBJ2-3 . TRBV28 CASRGGAGRSTDTQYF TGTGCCAGCAGGGGGGGGGCAGGACGTAGCACAGATACGCAGTATTTT
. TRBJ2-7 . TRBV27 CASSFSRAPYEQYF TGTGCCAGCAGTTTTTCCCGAGCCCCCTACGAGCAGTACTTC
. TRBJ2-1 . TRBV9 CASSFTPGADSYNEQFF TGTGCCAGCAGCTTTACCCCTGGAGCGGACTCCTACAATGAGCAGTTCTTC
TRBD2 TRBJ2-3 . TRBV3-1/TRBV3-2 CASSPTSGRSTDTQYF TGTGCCAGCAGCCCTACTAGCGGTAGGAGCACAGATACGCAGTATTTT
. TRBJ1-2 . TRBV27 CASSLAGERSQGYTF TGTGCCAGCAGTTTGGCAGGGGAAAGGTCTCAGGGCTACACCTTC
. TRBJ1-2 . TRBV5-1 CASSPIPRGTVYGYTF TGCGCCAGCAGCCCTATCCCCAGGGGAACGGTCTATGGCTACACCTTC
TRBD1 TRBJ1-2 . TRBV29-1 CSVPGQGGTHYGYTF TGCAGCGTCCCGGGACAGGGGGGCACCCACTATGGCTACACCTTC
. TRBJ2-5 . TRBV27 CASSRTLETQYF TGTGCCAGCAGCCGCACCCTTGAGACCCAGTACTTC
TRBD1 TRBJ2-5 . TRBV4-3 CASSQDLKLWDRQETQYF TGCGCCAGCAGCCAAGACCTTAAACTCTGGGACAGGCAAGAGACCCAGTACTTC
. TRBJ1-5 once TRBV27 CASSSDSFNQPQHF TGTGCCAGCAGTTCTGACAGCTTTAATCAGCCCCAGCATTTT
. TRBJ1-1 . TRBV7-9 CASSYASGAGNTEAFF TGTGCCAGCAGCTACGCTTCGGGGGCAGGGAACACTGAAGCTTTCTTT
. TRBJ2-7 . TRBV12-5 CASGQLYEQYF TGTGCTAGTGGACAGCTCTACGAGCAGTACTTC
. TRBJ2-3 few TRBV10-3 CATGTDTDTQYF TGTGCCACAGGGACGGACACAGATACGCAGTATTTT
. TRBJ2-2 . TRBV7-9 CALTRDTGELFF TGTGCCCTGACTAGGGACACCGGGGAGCTGTTTTTT
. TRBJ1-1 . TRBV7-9 CASSPIRTEAFF TGTGCCAGCAGCCCGATCCGGACTGAAGCTTTCTTT
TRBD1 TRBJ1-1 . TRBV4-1 CASSHPRRDREAFF TGCGCCAGCAGCCATCCCCGGCGGGACAGGGAAGCTTTCTTT